The text below deals with one T cell receptor (beta chain). Its antigen remains unidentified. These data originate in a study of OX40 agonist ivuxolimab in advanced cancers. Across the whole study: The dose-escalation cohort was approximately 84% male, with a mean age of approximately 62 years, ranging roughly 23 to 90. Study-wide points: In the 0.1 to 3.0 mg/kg range, CD4+ and CD8+ blood T cells had expanded clonally by week 6.

Data came from immunoSEQ multiplex PCR; TCRdb stores just in-frame clones and leaves some out. There are roughly 71,000 clones in the sample; 85% occur only once, and 0.83% lies in the top ten. V shed 6 bases and J 3 bases; nucleotides not matched to a gene: 5. CDR3 length: 16 amino acids. Germline loops: CDR1 LNHDA, CDR2 SQIVND (reference sequence). The sequencing here drew on CD4+ or CD8+ T cells sorted from blood, taken in a trial of the OX40 agonist ivuxolimab. The TCR sequence derives from an adult with an advanced solid tumor such as melanoma, head and neck, liver or kidney cancer. The chain couples TRBV19 to TRBJ2-3, with 14 bases identical to TRBD2. The CDR3 region is CASRKGLAGVTDTQYF. The CDR3 nucleotides are TGTGCCAGTAGAAAGGGACTAGCGGGAGTAACAGATACGCAGTATTTT.